The next 28 T cell receptor beta chains were all read from a single sample in a study of T cells in Graves' hyperthyroidism and ophthalmopathy. RNA transcripts yielded amplified TCR beta CDR3 regions. Carried out on the TCR CDR3, a first-round RT-PCR used the HTBI primer set. TCRdb called the multiplex PCR reads again in MiXCR, with one record for every CDR3 protein. The sample contains about 270,000 distinct CDR3 sequences, 20% to 30% of which appear only once. Sequenced sample: blood. These receptors all stem from a man aged 35 to 55 with Graves' hyperthyroidism that later progressed to Graves' ophthalmopathy.

This clonotype was counted ten times or more. This may stem from a read error, because a much larger clone lies one nucleotide away. The rearrangement links TRBV27 to TRBJ2-5; D gene ambiguous. CDR1 MNHEY and CDR2 SMNVEV come from the germline V gene (reference sequence). This CDR3 contains 14 residues. CDR3 in DNA: TGTGCCAGCAAACCAAACGCATACCAAGAGACCCGGTACTTC. Protein: CASKPNAYQETRYF.

The sample holds many counts of this clonotype. The rearrangement joins TRBV27 to TRBJ1-5; D perhaps matches TRBD1 (5 bases). Trimming cost V 1 base and J 4 bases, with 8 bases left between them. The CDR3 contains 14 residues. Germline V gene data show CDR1 as MNHEY and CDR2 as SMNVEV (reference sequence). The CDR3 sequence is CASSLYGANQPQHF. The CDR3 DNA reads TGTGCCAGCAGTTTATACGGGGCGAATCAGCCCCAGCATTTT.

This clonotype has ten or more counts. The chain has TRBV27 and TRBJ2-7, with D possibly being TRBD1 (6 bases). CDR3 length: 13 amino acids. Germline loops: CDR1 MNHEY, CDR2 SMNVEV (reference sequence). With 8 bases removed from V and 3 bases from J, the gap between germline ends came to 14 bases. The CDR3 here is CASWRTANYEQYF. CDR3 nucleotide sequence: TGTGCCAGCTGGCGGACAGCCAACTACGAGCAGTACTTC.

In its sample, this clonotype was seen many times. The V and J genes are TRBV20-1 and TRBJ2-2; D unclear. V was pared by 0 bases and J by 2 bases, with 4 bases between. The CDR3 extends over 13 amino acids. Germline loops: CDR1 DFQATT, CDR2 SNEGSKA (reference sequence). This CDR3 is CSARDPNTGELFF. In DNA form, the CDR3 reads TGCAGTGCTAGAGACCCCAACACCGGGGAGCTGTTTTTT.

V is TRBV6-1 and J is TRBJ2-4, with TRBD1 matching over 9 bases. This CDR3 is built from 17 residues. V shed 3 bases, J shed 7 bases, and the junction held 13 bases outside the gene matches. Germline loops: CDR1 MNHNS, CDR2 SASEGT. In DNA form, the CDR3 reads TGTGCCAGCAGTGACTACAGGGGGCGCGGAGAAAAGAACATTCAGTACTTC. It yields the protein CASSDYRGRGEKNIQYF.

This clonotype was observed a few times. The chain employs TRBV28 and TRBJ1-2, with 9 bases that match TRBD1. CDR1 MDHEN and CDR2 SYDVKM come from the germline V gene. The CDR3 length is 14 residues. V trimming: 6 bases; J trimming: 3 bases; junction bases outside the gene matches: 5. This chain's CDR3 is CASRGTGLHYGYTF. Written as DNA, the CDR3 is TGTGCCAGCAGGGGGACAGGGCTGCACTATGGCTACACCTTC.

This clonotype was observed many times. The chain employs TRBV6-5 and TRBJ2-7; either TRBD1 or TRBD2 may fit D (6 bases each). V lost 2 bases and J 5 bases, leaving 16 bases between the germline ends. Germline CDR1 MNHEY, CDR2 SVGAGI. CDR3 length equals 15 residues. This CDR3 reads CASSYTGTLPNEQYF. Written as DNA, the CDR3 is TGTGCCAGCAGTTACACAGGGACTCTTCCTAACGAGCAGTACTTC.

This clonotype has ten or more counts. This chain links TRBV2 with TRBJ2-5; D remains unclear. Per germline, CDR1 SNHLY and CDR2 FYNNEI. Trimming stripped 1 base from V and 5 bases from J, with 8 bases between. The CDR3 has 13 amino acids. CDR3 bases: TGTGCCAGCAGTGAAGAGGTTCGGGAGACCCAGTACTTC. This encodes CASSEEVRETQYF.

The sample holds many counts of this clonotype. The rearrangement joins TRBV6-1 to TRBJ1-3; TRBD1 agrees at 9 bases. Unmatched junction bases numbered 8, after V lost 8 bases and J lost 0 bases. CDR1 is MNHNS and CDR2 is SASEGT in the germline V gene. CDR3 length: 16 amino acids. The CDR3 loop reads CASAGTGIDSGNTIYF. The CDR3 DNA is TGTGCCAGCGCCGGGACAGGGATTGACTCTGGAAACACCATATATTTT.

This clonotype was picked up a small number of times. The V and J genes are TRBV20-1 and TRBJ1-2; D is possibly TRBD1 (6 bases). CDR1 and CDR2 from the germline V gene are DFQATT and SNEGSKA (reference sequence). V was trimmed by 1 base and J by 4 bases, leaving 13 bases between them. The CDR3 runs 14 residues. The CDR3 nucleotides are TGCAGTGCTAGAGCCCGGGGGCCTATCTATGGCTACACCTTC. Its protein product is CSARARGPIYGYTF.

This clonotype was recorded once. The gene calls are TRBV28 and TRBJ1-1; TRBD1 agrees at 7 bases. V lost 7 bases, J lost 0 bases, and 11 bases stayed unmatched. Germline V gene lookup returns CDR1 MDHEN and CDR2 SYDVKM. CDR3 length: 16 residues. The CDR3: CASTAPRGAMNTEAFF. The DNA for the CDR3 is TGTGCCAGCACCGCTCCCAGGGGGGCCATGAACACTGAAGCTTTCTTT.

V and J are TRBV29-1 and TRBJ2-7; D possibly uses TRBD1 or TRBD2 (5 bases each). The V and J ends lost 4 bases and 2 bases respectively, with 15 bases between them. CDR1 is SQVTM, CDR2 ANQGSEA, per germline. CDR3 size: 14 residues. CDR3 sequence: CSVVFGGKAYEQYF. DNA of the CDR3: TGCAGCGTTGTTTTTGGGGGAAAGGCCTACGAGCAGTACTTC.

This clonotype was observed many times. The genes are TRBV11-2 and TRBJ1-1; TRBD1 matches 8 bases. Trimming cost V 4 bases and J 5 bases; bases outside gene matches: 15. The V gene's germline CDR1 is SGHAT and CDR2 FQNNGV. CDR3 size: 17 residues. CDR3 nucleotides: TGTGCCAGCAGCTCCTCAGGGGGCATTGTGGTTTGTACTGAAGCTTTCTTT. Its protein is CASSSSGGIVVCTEAFF.

This clonotype was counted ten times or more. The J gene is TRBJ2-7, the V gene TRBV19, with D maybe TRBD1 (6 bases). V gave up 1 base and J gave up 3 bases, with 7 bases separating them. The CDR3 covers 13 residues. The V gene's germline CDR1 is LNHDA and CDR2 SQIVND (reference sequence). The CDR3, as DNA: TGTGCCAGTAGTATAGCAGGGGACTACGAGCAGTACTTC. Translation: CASSIAGDYEQYF.

V gene TRBV7-2 combines with J gene TRBJ2-7; possibly TRBD1 or TRBD2 for D (5 bases each). Trimming removed 5 bases from V and 5 bases from J, with 10 bases in between. The CDR3 runs to 12 residues. Germline CDR1 reads SGHTA; CDR2 reads FQGNSA. CDR3 sequence reads: CASSEGSHEQYF. For the CDR3, the DNA is TGTGCCAGCAGCGAGGGGAGCCACGAGCAGTACTTC.

This clonotype was counted many times. This chain uses TRBV20-1 with TRBJ1-2; 7 bases are a match to TRBD1. Germline V gives CDR1 DFQATT, CDR2 SNEGSKA (reference sequence). The CDR3 is 13 residues long. J lost 4 bases, V lost 4 bases, and 6 bases had no gene match. Written as DNA, the CDR3 is TGCAGTGCTAAGGGAGGGGGCCTCTATGGCTACACCTTC. It is translated as CSAKGGGLYGYTF.

This clonotype was seen at least ten times. The V call is TRBV20-1, the J call TRBJ2-4; the D is unclear. Germline values: CDR1 DFQATT, CDR2 SNEGSKA (reference sequence). Trimming took 6 bases from V and 0 from J, leaving 9 bases between them. CDR3 length equals 13 residues. CDR3 coding DNA: TGCAGTGCCCTAGAGAGAGCCAAAAACATTCAGTACTTC. Translation gives CSALERAKNIQYF.

Written as DNA, the CDR3 is TGTGCCAGCAGTGAAGTCGTAGGGAACTACGAGCAGTACTTC. As protein: CASSEVVGNYEQYF. The chain joins TRBV6-1 to TRBJ2-7; D is unresolved. The CDR3 totals 14 residues. The germline gives CDR1 MNHNS, CDR2 SASEGT. Trimming stripped 1 base from V and 3 bases from J, with 10 bases between.

This clonotype was counted at least ten times. The rearrangement joins TRBV20-1 to TRBJ2-5; 7 positions match TRBD2. There are 15 residues in the CDR3. In germline, CDR1 is DFQATT, CDR2 SNEGSKA (reference sequence). The V and J ends lost 3 bases and 5 bases, in that order; junction bases with no gene match: 12. CDR3 in DNA: TGCAGTGCTAGGGATAGCGGGCCAGGAGGGGAGACCCAGTACTTC. This sequence encodes CSARDSGPGGETQYF.

This clonotype occurred many times. The chain joins TRBV3-1 to TRBJ1-3; TRBD1 might be the D (5 bases). The V end was cut by 4 bases, the J end by 0 bases, with 10 bases between. Per germline, CDR1 LGHDT and CDR2 YNNKEL (reference sequence). The CDR3 extends over 15 amino acids. CDR3 in DNA: TGTGCCAGCAGCCGAGGGACGGCCTCTGGAAACACCATATATTTT. It yields the protein CASSRGTASGNTIYF.

Ten or more counts support this clonotype. V and J are TRBV12-3 or TRBV12-4 and TRBJ2-4, with a tentative D call TRBD1 (6 bases). V lost 5 bases to trimming and J lost 0 bases, with 11 bases between them. The CDR3 totals 15 residues. The CDR3, as DNA: TGTGCCAGCAGTCGGAGACAGGTAGCCAAAAACATTCAGTACTTC. Translating it yields CASSRRQVAKNIQYF.

This clonotype was found a few times. The rearrangement links TRBV27 to TRBJ2-7; 8 bases are shared with TRBD1. The CDR3 has 15 amino acids. J lost 5 bases, V lost 5 bases, and 11 bases had no gene match. Germline V gene data show CDR1 as MNHEY and CDR2 as SMNVEV (reference sequence). CDR3 region: CASSHLRDRLHEQYF. In DNA form, the CDR3 reads TGTGCCAGCAGTCACCTCCGGGACAGGTTACACGAGCAGTACTTC.

This clonotype was counted at least ten times. The chain joins TRBV7-9 to TRBJ1-1, with D possibly TRBD1 on 5 matching bases. Germline lookup yields CDR1 SEHNR and CDR2 FQNEAQ (reference sequence). The V gene lost 6 bases and the J gene lost 6 bases, with 17 bases spanning the gap. This CDR3 is 14 amino acids long. CDR3 loop: CASRRVGGVAEAFF. In nucleotides, the CDR3 is TGTGCCAGCAGGCGAGTGGGAGGGGTAGCTGAAGCTTTCTTT.

This clonotype was found many times. The chain employs TRBV15 and TRBJ2-2; possible D gene TRBD2, 6 bases. Trimming left V 3 bases short and J 1 base short, with 12 bases between. The CDR3 loop spans 16 amino acids. The germline gives CDR1 LNHNV, CDR2 YYDKDF (reference sequence). Here the CDR3 reads CATSSGLGGNTGELFF. CDR3 DNA sequence: TGTGCCACCAGCAGCGGCCTCGGGGGGAACACCGGGGAGCTGTTTTTT. The full variable domain, rest sourced from reference TRBV15 and TRBJ2-2, is DAMVIQNPRYQVTQFGKPVTLSCSQTLNHNVMYWYQQKSSQAPKLLFHYYDKDFNNEADTPDNFQSRRPNTSFCFLDIRSPGLGDTAMYLCATSSGLGGNTGELFFGEGSRLTVL.

The table lists this clonotype with a few counts. The chain joins TRBV2 to TRBJ1-2; possible D gene TRBD1, 5 bases. CDR1 SNHLY and CDR2 FYNNEI come from the germline V gene. The CDR3 extends over 15 amino acids. V lost 4 bases, J lost 5 bases, and 17 bases lay in between. CDR3 DNA sequence: TGTGCCAGCAGTGCCACGCGTTGGGGCACGTATGGCTACACCTTC. Its protein is CASSATRWGTYGYTF.

There are many counts of this clonotype. This chain's CDR3 is CASSQSNGGYTF. The DNA of the CDR3 is TGTGCCAGCAGCCAGAGTAACGGGGGCTACACCTTC. This sequence joins TRBV3-1 and TRBJ1-2; D gene ambiguous. V gave up 3 bases and J gave up 8 bases, with 10 bases separating them. CDR1 LGHDT and CDR2 YNNKEL come from the germline V gene (reference sequence). The CDR3 runs 12 residues.

This clonotype came up many times. The chain carries TRBV24-1 and TRBJ2-3; 10 bases align to TRBD1. This CDR3 is 16 amino acids long. The ends lost 4 bases at V and 1 base at J; junction bases unmatched: 4. Germline V lookup: CDR1 KGHDR, CDR2 SFDVKD. The CDR3 reads CATSDLGQGGTDTQYF. The CDR3 DNA reads as TGTGCCACCAGTGACCTAGGACAGGGGGGCACAGATACGCAGTATTTT.

This clonotype was picked up a small number of times. In nucleotides, the CDR3 is TGTGCCACCGGTCACCGGGCGGGTGTGAACACCGGGGAGCTGTTTTTT. As protein: CATGHRAGVNTGELFF. The V and J genes are TRBV24-1 and TRBJ2-2; maybe TRBD2 (5 bases). The germline V gene has CDR1 KGHDR and CDR2 SFDVKD. V shed 9 bases and J shed 1 base, with 17 bases lying between them. CDR3 length equals 16 residues.